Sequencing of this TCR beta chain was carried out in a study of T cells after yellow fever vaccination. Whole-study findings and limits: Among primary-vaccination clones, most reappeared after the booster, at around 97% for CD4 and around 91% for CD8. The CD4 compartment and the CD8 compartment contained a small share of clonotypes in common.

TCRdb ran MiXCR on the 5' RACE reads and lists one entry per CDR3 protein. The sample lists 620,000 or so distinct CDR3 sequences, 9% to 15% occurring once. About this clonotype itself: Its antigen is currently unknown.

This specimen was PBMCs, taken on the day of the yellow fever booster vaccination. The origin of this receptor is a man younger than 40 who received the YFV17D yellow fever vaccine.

The CDR3: CASSLPRIAGVLKFHNEQFF. CDR3 coding DNA: TGTGCCAGCAGTCTACCCCGAATAGCGGGAGTGTTGAAATTCCACAATGAGCAGTTCTTC. The rearrangement joins TRBV6-2 or TRBV6-3 to TRBJ2-1, with TRBD2 matching 9 bases. The V gene's germline CDR1 is MNHEY and CDR2 SVGEGT. With V trimmed by 5 bases and J by 5 bases, 22 bases remained unmatched. This CDR3 region has 20 residues.